Reported below is one T cell receptor beta chain. The CDR3 has 13 amino acids. The germline gives CDR1 KGHSH, CDR2 LQKENI. The V and J ends lost 5 bases and 6 bases respectively, with 8 bases between them. Using immunoSEQ multiplex PCR, the repertoire was profiled, and TCRdb retains in-frame clones only, with some absent. The repertoire holds tens of thousands of clones, with more than 80% as singletons. The data belong to a study of blood T cell repertoires in COVID-19. The source of this sequence is a man at least 80 years old with COVID-19, enrolled during active disease. The source material was peripheral blood. V is TRBV18 and J is TRBJ1-6; D remains unclear. The CDR3 sequence: CASSEGSNSPLHF. CDR3 DNA: TGTGCCAGCTCAGAGGGCAGTAATTCACCCCTCCACTTT.